This entry lists 28 T cell receptor beta chains sequenced from one sample in a study of blood T cells in healthy people across ages. Next came a second PCR, run for about 6 to 12 cycles, which used a sample-barcoded 5' primer along with a J-beta primer mix. From the 5' RACE reads, TCRdb called clonotypes with MiXCR, one entry per CDR3 protein. The data show over 300,000 distinct CDR3 sequences, with roughly half seen just once and 45% to 55% held by the top ten. What was sequenced was blood. Source of these receptors: a man in his sixties in good health.

Of note for this clonotype: A much larger clone lies a single base off, so this may be a read error. This chain uses TRBV5-1 with TRBJ2-4; no reliable D call. The CDR3 consists of 14 residues. Germline V lookup: CDR1 SGHRS, CDR2 YFSETQ. CDR3 loop: CASSRAQAKNVQYF. CDR3 DNA: TGCGCCAGCAGCCGGGCGCAGGCCAAAAACGTTCAGTACTTC.

The chain couples TRBV20-1 to TRBJ2-1; TRBD2 matches 10 bases. With the DNA end fitting TRBJ2-7 better, the J assignment may be wrong. CDR3 length: 15 amino acids. CDR1 and CDR2 from the germline V gene are DFQATT and SNEGSKA (reference sequence). This chain's CDR3 is CSARKREGSYNEQYF. CDR3 coding DNA: TGCAGTGCTCGTAAGCGGGAGGGCTCCTACAATGAGCAGTACTTC.

The genes are TRBV6-4 and TRBJ2-3; 10 bases match TRBD1. Per the germline V gene, CDR1 is MRHNA and CDR2 is SNTAGT. V was pared by 6 bases and J by 6 bases, with 9 bases of the junction left unmatched. This CDR3 is 15 amino acids long. The CDR3 DNA sequence: TGTGCCAGCAGCCCGACAGGGGGCGCCGCGGATACGCAGTATTTT. It yields the protein CASSPTGGAADTQYF.

The chain combines TRBV7-9 with TRBJ2-1, with TRBD1 identical over 8 bases. The better agreement between TRBJ2-7 and the DNA end casts doubt on the J call. The germline CDR1 and CDR2 sequences are SEHNR and FQNEAQ (reference sequence). CDR3 length: 16 residues. The CDR3 here is CASTTLRGPSYNEQYF. The DNA of the CDR3 is TGTGCCAGCACCACCCTCAGGGGGCCCTCCTACAATGAGCAGTACTTC.

V gene TRBV5-5 combines with J gene TRBJ2-1; weak D call: TRBD2 (6 bases). The ends were cut back, 1 base at V and 0 bases at J, with 17 bases in the middle. Germline-derived CDR1 and CDR2 are SGHKS and YYEKEE (reference sequence). CDR3 length equals 18 residues. In nucleotides, the CDR3 is TGTGCCAGCAGCTTGAGGCTAGCGACCGCGAGCTCCTACAATGAGCAGTTCTTC. This encodes CASSLRLATASSYNEQFF.

This rearrangement joins TRBV20-1 to TRBJ2-7; 10 bases match TRBD2. Germline loops: CDR1 DFQATT, CDR2 SNEGSKA (reference sequence). CDR3 length: 14 amino acids. J gave up 4 bases and V 0 bases, and 3 bases lay outside the gene matches. CDR3 region: CSARDLLAGYEQYF. CDR3 coding DNA: TGCAGTGCTAGAGATTTACTAGCGGGATACGAGCAGTACTTC.

This chain connects TRBV28 to TRBJ2-7; 8 bases match TRBD2. The CDR3 length is 14 residues. Germline loops: CDR1 MDHEN, CDR2 SYDVKM. Trimming at V came to 7 bases and at J to 2 bases, leaving 7 bases not matched to a gene. CDR3 sequence reads: CASKRGRAAYEQYF. In DNA form, the CDR3 reads TGTGCCAGCAAGCGGGGGAGGGCGGCCTACGAGCAGTACTTC. Based on the CDR3 plus reference TRBV28 and TRBJ2-7, the full variable domain is DVKVTQSSRYLVKRTGEKVFLECVQDMDHENMFWYRQDPGLGLRLIYFSYDVKMKEKGDIPEGYSVSREKKERFSLILESASTNQTSMYLCASKRGRAAYEQYFGPGTRLTVT.

In the case of this clonotype: A read error may be the cause here, since a much bigger clone is one base away. V gene TRBV29-1 combines with J gene TRBJ2-3; D gene ambiguous. This CDR3 is 13 amino acids long. Germline lookup yields CDR1 SQVTM and CDR2 ANQGSEA. V lost 5 bases and J 5 bases, leaving 14 bases between the germline ends. The CDR3 DNA is TGCAGCGTTTATGGCCTCAGGATAGATACGCAGTATTTT. It is translated as CSVYGLRIDTQYF.

The chain joins TRBV29-1 to TRBJ2-5; tentatively, D is TRBD2 (7 bases). The V end was cut by 4 bases, the J end by 4 bases, with 16 bases between. The CDR3 extends over 14 amino acids. The germline CDR1 and CDR2 sequences are SQVTM and ANQGSEA. CDR3 amino acids: CSVGIWEGGETQYF. CDR3 in DNA: TGCAGCGTTGGAATTTGGGAGGGGGGAGAGACCCAGTACTTC. Full variable domain (missing parts from reference TRBV29-1 and TRBJ2-5): SAVISQKPSRDICQRGTSLTIQCQVDSQVTMMFWYRQQPGQSLTLIATANQGSEATYESGFVIDKFPISRPNLTFSTLTVSNMSPEDSSIYLCSVGIWEGGETQYFGPGTRLLVL.

This chain links TRBV18 with TRBJ2-5, with D uncertain. The J call may be faulty, since TRBJ2-7 better matches the DNA end. The CDR3 is 11 residues long. Germline V gene data show CDR1 as KGHSH and CDR2 as LQKENI. Written as DNA, the CDR3 is TGTGCGGCCCGAGCTTCCTACGAGCAGTACTTC. This sequence encodes CAARASYEQYF.

The chain recombines TRBV27 with TRBJ1-5, with D perhaps TRBD1 (5 bases). Trimming removed 0 bases from V and 0 bases from J, with 9 bases in between. This CDR3 is built from 16 residues. Per the germline V gene, CDR1 is MNHEY and CDR2 is SMNVEV (reference sequence). CDR3 DNA: TGTGCCAGCAGTTTATCAGGGGCTTATAGCAATCAGCCCCAGCATTTT. Its translation: CASSLSGAYSNQPQHF.

This clonotype was detected ten times or more. This chain links TRBV20-1 with TRBJ2-7, with 10 bases identical to TRBD1. CDR1 is DFQATT and CDR2 is SNEGSKA in the germline V gene (reference sequence). This CDR3 has 13 amino acids. V was clipped by 5 bases and J by 5 bases; unmatched bases: 6. The DNA of the CDR3 is TGCAGTGCTGTTACCGGGACAGGGGACGAGCAGTACTTC. This codes for CSAVTGTGDEQYF.

CDR3 amino acids: CAATTDEIPLSQYF. In DNA, the CDR3 is TGTGCCGCCACGACGGACGAAATCCCTTTATCGCAGTACTTC. The V call is TRBV6-7, the J call TRBJ2-5; no definite D call. TRBV6-7 is an open reading frame whose function is uncertain. The V gene lost 11 bases and the J gene lost 11 bases, with 27 bases spanning the gap. The CDR3 runs to 14 residues.

The gene calls are TRBV29-1 and TRBJ1-4; perhaps TRBD1 as D (5 bases). CDR1 and CDR2 (germline): SQVTM, ANQGSEA. The CDR3 runs 15 residues. The V end was cut by 2 bases, the J end by 10 bases, with 20 bases between. CDR3 nucleotide sequence: TGCAGCGTTGAACTTTCCGGGGCCTCCCTCCGAAAACTGTTTTTT. Translated: CSVELSGASLRKLFF.

The gene calls are TRBV29-1 and TRBJ2-7, with 7 nucleotides matching TRBD2. The CDR3 sequence is 12 residues long. J lost 3 bases, V lost 7 bases, and 6 bases had no gene match. Germline-derived CDR1 and CDR2 are SQVTM and ANQGSEA. The CDR3 bases are TGCAGCGGTGGGGCTAGCGGCTACGAGCAGTACTTC. It codes for CSGGASGYEQYF.

This chain connects TRBV28 to TRBJ1-2; D unclear. Per the germline V gene, CDR1 is MDHEN and CDR2 is SYDVKM. This CDR3 contains 13 residues. V lost 6 bases and J 7 bases, leaving 15 bases between the germline ends. In nucleotides, the CDR3 is TGTGCCAGCAGCGCTGGGAGTTCTGGTGGCTACACCTTC. This codes for CASSAGSSGGYTF.

This chain connects TRBV14 to TRBJ2-3; D not resolved. The CDR3 is 15 residues long. Germline V gives CDR1 SGHDN, CDR2 FVKESK. Trimming cost V 1 base and J 0 bases, with 8 bases left between them. The CDR3 DNA is TGTGCCAGCAGCCAAGTCATGGTCAGCACAGATACGCAGTATTTT. Its translation: CASSQVMVSTDTQYF.

This clonotype showed up just once. The chain employs TRBV9 and TRBJ1-1, with D possibly TRBD1 on 5 matching bases. Trimming took 2 bases from V and 1 from J, leaving 12 bases between them. CDR3 length: 15 residues. The V gene's germline CDR1 is SGDLS and CDR2 YYNGEE. The CDR3 loop reads CASSVRERGNTEAFF. CDR3 DNA sequence: TGTGCCAGCAGCGTCAGGGAGAGGGGGAACACTGAAGCTTTCTTT.

The chain couples TRBV29-1 to TRBJ2-5; 7 bases agree with TRBD1. Germline V gene lookup returns CDR1 SQVTM and CDR2 ANQGSEA. The CDR3 consists of 15 residues. V dropped 6 bases and J dropped 1; count of bases not matched to a gene: 11. CDR3 residues: CSVALGAGGQETQYF. The DNA for the CDR3 is TGCAGCGTCGCCCTGGGGGCAGGGGGCCAAGAGACCCAGTACTTC.

The chain carries TRBV7-2 and TRBJ2-4; unclear D gene. V was cut by 5 bases and J by 8 bases, with 13 bases left in between. The CDR3 has 13 amino acids. CDR1 and CDR2 from the germline V gene are SGHTA and FQGNSA. The CDR3 region has the DNA TGTGCCAGCAGCGAGGCAAACCGAGACATTCAGTACTTC. Translating it yields CASSEANRDIQYF.

Only a few counts were recorded for this clonotype. The chain is built from TRBV4-2 and TRBJ2-1; 8 nucleotides agree with TRBD2. Germline V gene sequence: CDR1 LGHNA, CDR2 YNFKEQ. The CDR3 has 17 amino acids. V dropped 4 bases and J dropped 1; count of bases not matched to a gene: 9. In nucleotides, the CDR3 is TGTGCCAGCAGCCCCCGGGGGGGCCGTTCGTCCTACAATGAGCAGTTCTTC. This codes for CASSPRGGRSSYNEQFF.

This chain uses TRBV7-9 with TRBJ1-2; D unclear. Between the trimmed V and J ends, which lost 5 bases and 4 bases, there was a span of 20 bases. From germline, CDR1 is SEHNR and CDR2 FQNEAQ (reference sequence). CDR3 size: 16 residues. The CDR3 DNA reads TGTGCCAGCAGCCCAACGACGGTGGTCGGAGGCTATGGCTACACCTTC. Translation gives CASSPTTVVGGYGYTF.

CDR3 coding DNA: TGTGCCAGCAGCTTAGAAGGAGGGGGGTTTAGTCAGCCCCAGCATTTT. Amino acid sequence: CASSLEGGGFSQPQHF. The rearrangement joins TRBV7-2 to TRBJ1-5; a weak D match, TRBD1 (6 bases). CDR1 SGHTA and CDR2 FQGNSA come from the germline V gene. The V end lost 1 base, the J end lost 6 bases, and 16 bases lay between the germline ends. CDR3 length: 16 amino acids. Together with reference TRBV7-2 and TRBJ1-5, the CDR3 gives the full variable domain: GAGVSQSPSNKVTEKGKDVELRCDPISGHTALYWYRQSLGQGLEFLIYFQGNSAPDKSGLPSDRFSAERTGGSVSTLTIQRTQQEDSAVYLCASSLEGGGFSQPQHFGDGTRLSIL.

The genes are TRBV27 and TRBJ1-1; D is unresolved. In germline, CDR1 is MNHEY, CDR2 SMNVEV (reference sequence). CDR3 length: 13 amino acids. V lost 5 bases and J lost 1, with 8 bases in between. CDR3 coding DNA: TGTGCCAGCAGTGCACGACAGAACACTGAAGCTTTCTTT. Protein: CASSARQNTEAFF.

The CDR3 loop is CASSSGGTLPYGYTF. CDR3 coding DNA: TGTGCCAGCAGCTCAGGGGGCACACTACCCTATGGCTACACCTTC. The chain uses TRBV7-9 and TRBJ1-2, with 8 bases aligning to TRBD1. Germline CDR1 reads SEHNR; CDR2 reads FQNEAQ (reference sequence). This CDR3 spans 15 amino acids. Trimming took 4 bases from V and 4 from J; bases not matched to a gene: 8.

The V and J genes are TRBV5-1 and TRBJ2-3; 7 bases are a match to TRBD1. The CDR3 length is 17 residues. From germline, CDR1 is SGHRS and CDR2 YFSETQ. The J segment lost 3 bases and the V segment lost 4 bases, leaving 14 bases of the junction unmatched. For the CDR3, the DNA is TGCGCCAGCAGCCTAGGGACAGCCGGGGCGTGGACAGATACGCAGTATTTT. Amino acids: CASSLGTAGAWTDTQYF.

The chain links TRBV7-8 to TRBJ2-4; no clear D gene. Trimming left V 2 bases short and J 6 bases short, with 14 bases between. The germline V gene has CDR1 SGHVS and CDR2 FQNEAQ. The CDR3 is 15 amino acids. The DNA for the CDR3 is TGTGCCAGCAGCTTAATCGGCGGAAGAAGAAACATTCAGTACTTC. It specifies CASSLIGGRRNIQYF.

V is TRBV6-4 and J is TRBJ1-2; D gene unclear. V lost 6 bases and J 4 bases, leaving 15 bases between the germline ends. The CDR3 is 14 residues long. The germline gives CDR1 MRHNA, CDR2 SNTAGT. The CDR3 spells CASSPGVSGYGYTF. The CDR3 DNA reads TGTGCCAGCAGCCCCGGGGTTAGTGGCTATGGCTACACCTTC.